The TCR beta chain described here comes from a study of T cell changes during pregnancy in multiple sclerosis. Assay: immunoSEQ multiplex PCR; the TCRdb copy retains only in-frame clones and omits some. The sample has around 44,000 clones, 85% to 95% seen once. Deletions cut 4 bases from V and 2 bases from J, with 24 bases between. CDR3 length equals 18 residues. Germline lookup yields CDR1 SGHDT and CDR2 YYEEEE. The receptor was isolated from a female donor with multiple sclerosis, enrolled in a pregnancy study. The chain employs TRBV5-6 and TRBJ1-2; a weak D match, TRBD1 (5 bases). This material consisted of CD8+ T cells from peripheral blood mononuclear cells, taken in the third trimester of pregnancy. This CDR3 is CASSPPDSLDTYNYGYTF. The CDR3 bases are TGTGCCAGCAGCCCCCCAGACAGTCTCGACACATACAACTATGGCTACACCTTC. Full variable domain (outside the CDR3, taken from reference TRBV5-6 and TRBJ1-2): DAGVTQSPTHLIKTRGQQVTLRCSPKSGHDTVSWYQQALGQGPQFIFQYYEEEERQRGNFPDRFSGHQFPNYSSELNVNALLLGDSALYLCASSPPDSLDTYNYGYTFGSGTRLTVV.